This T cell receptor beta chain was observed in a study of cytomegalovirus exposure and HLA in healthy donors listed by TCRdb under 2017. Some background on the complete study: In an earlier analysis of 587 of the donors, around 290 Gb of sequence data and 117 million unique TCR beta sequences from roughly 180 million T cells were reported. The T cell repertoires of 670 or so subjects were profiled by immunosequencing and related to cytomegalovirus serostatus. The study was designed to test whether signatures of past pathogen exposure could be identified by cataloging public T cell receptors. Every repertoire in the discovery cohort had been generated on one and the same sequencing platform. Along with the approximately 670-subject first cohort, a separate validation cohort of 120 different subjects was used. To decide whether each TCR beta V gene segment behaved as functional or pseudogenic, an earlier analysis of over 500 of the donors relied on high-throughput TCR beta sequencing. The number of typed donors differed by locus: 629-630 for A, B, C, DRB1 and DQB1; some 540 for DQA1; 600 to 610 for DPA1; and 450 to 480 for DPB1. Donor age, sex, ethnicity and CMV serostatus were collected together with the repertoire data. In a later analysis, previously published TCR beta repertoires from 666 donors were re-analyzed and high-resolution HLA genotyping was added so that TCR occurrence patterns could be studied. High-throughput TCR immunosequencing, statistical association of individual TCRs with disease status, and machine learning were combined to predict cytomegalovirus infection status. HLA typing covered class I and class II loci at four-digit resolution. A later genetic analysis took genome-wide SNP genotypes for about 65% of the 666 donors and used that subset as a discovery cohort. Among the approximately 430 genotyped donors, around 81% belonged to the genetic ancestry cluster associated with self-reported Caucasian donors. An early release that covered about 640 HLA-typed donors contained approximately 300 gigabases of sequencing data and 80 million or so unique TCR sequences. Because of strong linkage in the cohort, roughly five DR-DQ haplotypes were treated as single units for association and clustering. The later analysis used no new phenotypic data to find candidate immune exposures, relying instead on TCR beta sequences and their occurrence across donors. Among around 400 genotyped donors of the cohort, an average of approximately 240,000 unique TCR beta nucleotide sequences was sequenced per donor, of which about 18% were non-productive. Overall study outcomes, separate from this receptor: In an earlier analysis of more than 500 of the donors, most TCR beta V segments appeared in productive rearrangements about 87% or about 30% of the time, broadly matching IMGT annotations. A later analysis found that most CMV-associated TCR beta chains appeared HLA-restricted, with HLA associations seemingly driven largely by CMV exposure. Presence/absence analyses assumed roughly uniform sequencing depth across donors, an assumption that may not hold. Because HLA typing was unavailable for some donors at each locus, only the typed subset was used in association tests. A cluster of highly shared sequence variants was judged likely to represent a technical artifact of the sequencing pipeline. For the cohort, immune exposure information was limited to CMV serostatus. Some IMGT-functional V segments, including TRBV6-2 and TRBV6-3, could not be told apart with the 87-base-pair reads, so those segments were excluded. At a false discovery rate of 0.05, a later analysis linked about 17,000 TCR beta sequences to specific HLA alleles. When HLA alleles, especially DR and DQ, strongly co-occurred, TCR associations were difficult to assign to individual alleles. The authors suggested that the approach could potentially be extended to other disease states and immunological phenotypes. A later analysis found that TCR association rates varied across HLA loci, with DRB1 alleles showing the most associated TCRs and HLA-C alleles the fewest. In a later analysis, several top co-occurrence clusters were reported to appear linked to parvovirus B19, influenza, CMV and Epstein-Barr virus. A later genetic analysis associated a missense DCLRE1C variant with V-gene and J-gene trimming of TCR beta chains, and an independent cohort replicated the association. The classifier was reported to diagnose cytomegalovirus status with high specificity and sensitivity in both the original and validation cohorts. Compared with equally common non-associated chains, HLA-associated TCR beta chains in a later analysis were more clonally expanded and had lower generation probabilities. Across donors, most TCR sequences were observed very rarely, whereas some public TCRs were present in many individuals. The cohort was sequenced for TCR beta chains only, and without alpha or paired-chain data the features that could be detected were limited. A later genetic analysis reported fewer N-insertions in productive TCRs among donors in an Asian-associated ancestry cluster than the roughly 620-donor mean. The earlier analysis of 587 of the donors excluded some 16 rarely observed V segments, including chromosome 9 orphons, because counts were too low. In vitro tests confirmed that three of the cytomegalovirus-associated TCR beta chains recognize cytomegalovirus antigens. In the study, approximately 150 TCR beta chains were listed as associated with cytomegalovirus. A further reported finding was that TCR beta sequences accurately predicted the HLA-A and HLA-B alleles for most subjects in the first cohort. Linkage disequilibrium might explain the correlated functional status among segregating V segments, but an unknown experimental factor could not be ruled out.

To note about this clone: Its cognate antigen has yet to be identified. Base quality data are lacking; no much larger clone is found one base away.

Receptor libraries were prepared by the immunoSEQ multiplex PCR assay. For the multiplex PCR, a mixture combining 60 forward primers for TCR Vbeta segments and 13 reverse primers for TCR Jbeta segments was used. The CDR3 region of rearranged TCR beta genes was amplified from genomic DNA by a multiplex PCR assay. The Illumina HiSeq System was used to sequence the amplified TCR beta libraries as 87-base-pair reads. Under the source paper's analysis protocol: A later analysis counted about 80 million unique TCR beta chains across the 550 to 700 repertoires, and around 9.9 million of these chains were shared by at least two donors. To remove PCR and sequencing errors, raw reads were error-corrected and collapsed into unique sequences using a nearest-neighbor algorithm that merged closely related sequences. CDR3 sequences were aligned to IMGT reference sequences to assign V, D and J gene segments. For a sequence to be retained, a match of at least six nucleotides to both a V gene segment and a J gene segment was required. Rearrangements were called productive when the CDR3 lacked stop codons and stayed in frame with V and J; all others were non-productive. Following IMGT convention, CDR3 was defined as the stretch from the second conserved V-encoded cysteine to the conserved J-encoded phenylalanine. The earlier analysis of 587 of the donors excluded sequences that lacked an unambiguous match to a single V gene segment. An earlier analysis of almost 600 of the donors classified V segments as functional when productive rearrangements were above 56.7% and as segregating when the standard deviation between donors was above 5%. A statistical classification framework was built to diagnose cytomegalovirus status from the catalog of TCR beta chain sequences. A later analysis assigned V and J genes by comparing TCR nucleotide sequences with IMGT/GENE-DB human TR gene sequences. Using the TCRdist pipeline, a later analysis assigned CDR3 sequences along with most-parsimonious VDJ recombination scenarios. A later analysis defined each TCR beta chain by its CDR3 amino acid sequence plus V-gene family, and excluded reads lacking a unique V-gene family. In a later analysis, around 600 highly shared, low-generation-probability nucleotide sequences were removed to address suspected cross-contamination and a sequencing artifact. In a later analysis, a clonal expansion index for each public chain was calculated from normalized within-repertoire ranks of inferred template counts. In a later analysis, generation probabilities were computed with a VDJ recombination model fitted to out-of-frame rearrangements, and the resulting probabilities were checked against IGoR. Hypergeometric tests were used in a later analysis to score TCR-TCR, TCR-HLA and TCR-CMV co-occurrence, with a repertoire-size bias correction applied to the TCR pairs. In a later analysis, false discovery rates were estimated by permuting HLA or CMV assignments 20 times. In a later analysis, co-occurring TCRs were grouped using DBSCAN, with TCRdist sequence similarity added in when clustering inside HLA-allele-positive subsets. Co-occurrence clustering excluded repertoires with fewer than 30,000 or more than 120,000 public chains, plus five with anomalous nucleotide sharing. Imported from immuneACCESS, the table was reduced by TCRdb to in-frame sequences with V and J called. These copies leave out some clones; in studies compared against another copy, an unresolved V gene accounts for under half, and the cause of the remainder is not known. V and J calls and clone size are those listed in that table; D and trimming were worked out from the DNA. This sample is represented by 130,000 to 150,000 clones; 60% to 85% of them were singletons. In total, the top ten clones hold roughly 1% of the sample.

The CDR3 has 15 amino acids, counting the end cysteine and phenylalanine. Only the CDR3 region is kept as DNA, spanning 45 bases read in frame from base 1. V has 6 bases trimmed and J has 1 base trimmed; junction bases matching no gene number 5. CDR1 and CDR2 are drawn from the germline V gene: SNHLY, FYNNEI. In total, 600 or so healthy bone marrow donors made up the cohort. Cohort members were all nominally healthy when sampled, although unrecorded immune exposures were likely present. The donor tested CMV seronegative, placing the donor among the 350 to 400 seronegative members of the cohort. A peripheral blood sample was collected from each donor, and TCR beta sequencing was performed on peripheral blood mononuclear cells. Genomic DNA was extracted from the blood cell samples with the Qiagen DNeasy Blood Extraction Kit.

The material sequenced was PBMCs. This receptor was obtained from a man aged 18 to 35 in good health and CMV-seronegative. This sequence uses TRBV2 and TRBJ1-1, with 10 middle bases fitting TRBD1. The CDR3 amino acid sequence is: CASRLTGGANTEAFF. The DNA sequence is TGTGCCAGCAGGCTGACAGGGGGCGCGAACACTGAAGCTTTCTTT.